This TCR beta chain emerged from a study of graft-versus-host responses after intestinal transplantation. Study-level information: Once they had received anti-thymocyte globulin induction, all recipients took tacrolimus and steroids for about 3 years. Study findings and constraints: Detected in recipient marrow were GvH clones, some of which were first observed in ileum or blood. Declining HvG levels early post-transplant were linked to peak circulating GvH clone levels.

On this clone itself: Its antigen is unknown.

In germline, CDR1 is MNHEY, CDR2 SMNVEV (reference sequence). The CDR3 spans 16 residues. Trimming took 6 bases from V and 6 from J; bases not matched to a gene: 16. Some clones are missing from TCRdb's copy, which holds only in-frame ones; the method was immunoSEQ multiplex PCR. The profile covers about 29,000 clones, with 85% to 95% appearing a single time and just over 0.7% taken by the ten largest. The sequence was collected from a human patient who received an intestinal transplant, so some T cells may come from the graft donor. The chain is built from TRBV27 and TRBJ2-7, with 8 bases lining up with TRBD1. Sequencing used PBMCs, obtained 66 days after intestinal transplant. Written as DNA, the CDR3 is TGTGCCAGCAGAAAACCCGGAGGACAGGGTTCTAGCGAGCAGTACTTC. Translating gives CASRKPGGQGSSEQYF.